The clone carrying this TCR beta chain is identified as medium-sized from frequency. Its target is unknown. TRB rearrangements were amplified by touch-down multiplex PCR with mixed TRB-A/B primers. TCRdb reprocessed the multiplex PCR reads, with one entry per CDR3 protein and no DNA. The sample data list around 4,300 distinct CDR3 sequences. The data were taken from a study of T cell clusters in autoimmune cytopenias. Each sample's input was roughly 250 ng genomic DNA, 35,000 to 40,000 genome equivalents. CDR3 size: 14 residues. Study-wide results and caveats: Primary autoimmune cytopenia patients seemingly lacked the physiological T cell clusters found in healthy donors.

These sequences were also reported in another study, on T cell repertoires in aging, cancer and after chemotherapy. That study reports: The whole study produced a dataset of some 9 million TCR reads. In cancer patients, declining TCR diversity with age involved lost richness and lost evenness.

This clonotype was sampled from a human donor in good health. The V and J genes are TRBV12-3 or TRBV12-4 and TRBJ1-4. The sample was peripheral blood. The CDR3 reads CASSAGGGREKLFF.